Described below is a single TCR beta chain sequence and its context. Assay: immunoSEQ multiplex PCR; the TCRdb copy retains only in-frame clones and omits some. The data hold about 73,000 clones, with around 90% observed a single time. Trimming took 3 bases from V and 2 from J, leaving 11 bases between them. CDR1 and CDR2 (germline): SNHLY, FYNNEI. The CDR3 totals 15 residues. This record comes from a study of cytomegalovirus exposure and HLA in healthy donors. The chain uses TRBV2 and TRBJ2-1; TRBD2 might be the D (5 bases). Sequenced input: PBMCs. This TCR derives from a woman younger than 35 in good health and CMV-seropositive. For the CDR3, the DNA is TGTGCCAGCAGTGAGGCGGGCATGACCTACAATGAGCAGTTCTTC. Translating gives CASSEAGMTYNEQFF.